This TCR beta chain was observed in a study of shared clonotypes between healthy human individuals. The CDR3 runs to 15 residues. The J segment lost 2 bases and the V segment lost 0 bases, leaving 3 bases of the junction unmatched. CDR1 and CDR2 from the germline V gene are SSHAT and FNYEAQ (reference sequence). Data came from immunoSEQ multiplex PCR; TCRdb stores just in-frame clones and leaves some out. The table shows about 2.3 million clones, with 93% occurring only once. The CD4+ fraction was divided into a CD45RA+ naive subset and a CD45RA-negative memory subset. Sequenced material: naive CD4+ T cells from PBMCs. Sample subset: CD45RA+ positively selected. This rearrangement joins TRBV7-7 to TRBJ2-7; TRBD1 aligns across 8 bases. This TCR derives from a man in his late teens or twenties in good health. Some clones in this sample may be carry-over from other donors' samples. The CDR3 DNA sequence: TGTGCCAGCAGCTTAGCCCAGGGGGCTGCCTACGAGCAGTACTTC. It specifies CASSLAQGAAYEQYF.